Below, one TCR beta chain is given with its context. A far bigger clonotype differs at one base, so this is likely a read error. This sample stems from a study of CD8+ T cells in alopecia areata. About the study: The drug, oral tofacitinib, was given to treated patients at 5 to 10 mg twice daily.

The sample's treatment: oral pan-JAK inhibitor, 5-10 mg twice daily. PBMCs, the starting material, were the source of sorted CD4+ and CD8+ T cells. RNA was isolated and reverse transcribed to cDNA, the sequencing template. Produced via immunoSEQ multiplex PCR; TCRdb's table is partial and in-frame only. The table includes 90,000 to 130,000 clones, around 50% detected once. Germline V gene data show CDR1 as MNHEY and CDR2 as SVGAGI. V shed 0 bases, J shed 6 bases, and the junction held 1 base outside the gene matches. There are 15 residues in the CDR3. The input for sequencing was CD8+ T cells sorted from blood, taken at week 24, from a patient treated with tofacitinib. V usage is TRBV6-5 and J usage is TRBJ2-1; 11 positions agree with TRBD2. This clonotype was sampled from a human donor with alopecia areata. CDR3 sequence (DNA): TGTGCCAGCAGTTACTCTAGCGGGGGGGCCAATGAGCAGTTCTTC. It codes for CASSYSSGGANEQFF.